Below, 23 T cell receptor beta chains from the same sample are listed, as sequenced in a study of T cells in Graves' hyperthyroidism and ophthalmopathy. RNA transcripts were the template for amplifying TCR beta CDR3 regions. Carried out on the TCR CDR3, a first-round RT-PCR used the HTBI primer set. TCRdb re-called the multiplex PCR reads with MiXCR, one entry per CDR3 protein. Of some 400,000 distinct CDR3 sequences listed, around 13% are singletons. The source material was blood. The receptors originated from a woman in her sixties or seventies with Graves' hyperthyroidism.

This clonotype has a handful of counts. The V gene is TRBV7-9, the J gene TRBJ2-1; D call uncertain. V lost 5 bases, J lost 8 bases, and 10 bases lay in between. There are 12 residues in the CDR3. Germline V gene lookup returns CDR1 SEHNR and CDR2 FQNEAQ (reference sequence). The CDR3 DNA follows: TGTGCCAGCAGCCACGTCGTCGATGAGCAGTTCTTC. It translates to CASSHVVDEQFF.

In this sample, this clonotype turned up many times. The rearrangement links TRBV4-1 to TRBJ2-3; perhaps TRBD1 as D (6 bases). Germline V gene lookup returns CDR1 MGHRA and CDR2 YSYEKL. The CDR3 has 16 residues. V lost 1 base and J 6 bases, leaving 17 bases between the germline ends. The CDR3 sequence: CASSQVFGGQSDTQYF. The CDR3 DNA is TGCGCCAGCAGCCAAGTTTTCGGCGGACAGTCCGATACGCAGTATTTT.

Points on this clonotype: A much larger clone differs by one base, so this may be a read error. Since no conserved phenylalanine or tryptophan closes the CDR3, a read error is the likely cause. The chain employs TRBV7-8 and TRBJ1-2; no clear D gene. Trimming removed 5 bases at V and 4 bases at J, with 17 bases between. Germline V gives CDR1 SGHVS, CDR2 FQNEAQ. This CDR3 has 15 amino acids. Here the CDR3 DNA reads TGTGCCAGCAGCCCTATCCCTGGGTCTGGCTATGGCTACACCTCC. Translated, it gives CASSPIPGSGYGYTS.

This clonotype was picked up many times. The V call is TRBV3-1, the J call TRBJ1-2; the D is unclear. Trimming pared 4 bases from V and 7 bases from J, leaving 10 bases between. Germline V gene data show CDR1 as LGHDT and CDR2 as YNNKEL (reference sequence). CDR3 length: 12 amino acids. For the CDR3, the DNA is TGTGCCAGCAGCCTTGCACGGGGTGGCTACACCTTC. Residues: CASSLARGGYTF.

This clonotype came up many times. This chain's CDR3 is CASSLGTGGLPRQETQYF. Here the CDR3 DNA reads TGTGCCAGCAGCTTAGGGACAGGGGGCTTGCCCCGACAAGAGACCCAGTACTTC. This chain uses TRBV7-9 with TRBJ2-5; 11 positions match TRBD1. Germline V gene sequence: CDR1 SEHNR, CDR2 FQNEAQ (reference sequence). This CDR3 has 18 residues. Trimming took 1 base from V and 2 from J; bases not matched to a gene: 9.

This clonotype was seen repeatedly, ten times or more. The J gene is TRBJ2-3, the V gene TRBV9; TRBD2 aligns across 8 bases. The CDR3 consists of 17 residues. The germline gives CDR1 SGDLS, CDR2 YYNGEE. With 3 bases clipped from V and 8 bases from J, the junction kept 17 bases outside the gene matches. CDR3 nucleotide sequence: TGTGCCAGCAGCGAGCTCCCCAGCGGGAGTACCGGAAGTACGCAGTATTTT. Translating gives CASSELPSGSTGSTQYF.

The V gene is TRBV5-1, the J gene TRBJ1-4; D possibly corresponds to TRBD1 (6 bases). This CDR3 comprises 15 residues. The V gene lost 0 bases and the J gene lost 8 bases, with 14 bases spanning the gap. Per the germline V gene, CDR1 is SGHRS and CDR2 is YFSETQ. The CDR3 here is CASSLAARGGEKLFF. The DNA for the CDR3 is TGCGCCAGCAGCTTGGCCGCCAGGGGTGGAGAAAAACTGTTTTTT.

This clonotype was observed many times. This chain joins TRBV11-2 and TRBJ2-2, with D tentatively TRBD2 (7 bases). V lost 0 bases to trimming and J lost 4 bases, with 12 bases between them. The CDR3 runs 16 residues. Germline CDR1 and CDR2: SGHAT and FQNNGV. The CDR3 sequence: CASSLDGGLGTGELFF. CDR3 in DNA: TGTGCCAGCAGCTTAGACGGGGGGCTTGGCACCGGGGAGCTGTTTTTT.

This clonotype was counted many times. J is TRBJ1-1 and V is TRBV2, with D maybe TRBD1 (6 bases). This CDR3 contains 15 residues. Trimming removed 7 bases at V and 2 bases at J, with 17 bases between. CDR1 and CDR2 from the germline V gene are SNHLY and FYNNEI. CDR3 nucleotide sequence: TGTGCCAGCATTTTTTCCCGGGACACAAACACTGAAGCTTTCTTT. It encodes CASIFSRDTNTEAFF.

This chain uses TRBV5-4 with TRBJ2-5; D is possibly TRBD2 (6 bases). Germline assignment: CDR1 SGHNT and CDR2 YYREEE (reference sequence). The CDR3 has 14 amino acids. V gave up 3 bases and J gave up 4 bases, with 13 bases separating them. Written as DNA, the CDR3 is TGTGCCAGCAGCTGGCGACTAGAAGGAGAGACCCAGTACTTC. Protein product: CASSWRLEGETQYF.

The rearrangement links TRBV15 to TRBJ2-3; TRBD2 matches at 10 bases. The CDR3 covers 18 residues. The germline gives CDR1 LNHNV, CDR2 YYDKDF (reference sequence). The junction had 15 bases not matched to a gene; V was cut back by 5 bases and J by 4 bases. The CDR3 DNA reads TGTGCCACCAGCCCGGGGCAGCGGGAGGGCCTTAGAGCAGATACGCAGTATTTT. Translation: CATSPGQREGLRADTQYF.

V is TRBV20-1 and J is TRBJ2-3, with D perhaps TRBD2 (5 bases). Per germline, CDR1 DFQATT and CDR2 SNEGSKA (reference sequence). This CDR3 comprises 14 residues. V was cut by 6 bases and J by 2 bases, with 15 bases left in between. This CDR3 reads CSAKPGGYTDTQYF. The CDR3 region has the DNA TGCAGTGCAAAGCCAGGAGGATACACAGATACGCAGTATTTT.

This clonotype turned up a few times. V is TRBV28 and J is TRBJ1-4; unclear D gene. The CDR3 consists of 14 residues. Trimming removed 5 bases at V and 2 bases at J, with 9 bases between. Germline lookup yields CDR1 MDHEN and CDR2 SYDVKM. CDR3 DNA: TGTGCCAGCAGTCCACGATCCACTAATGAAAAACTGTTTTTT. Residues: CASSPRSTNEKLFF.

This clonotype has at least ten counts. The CDR3 DNA follows: TGTGCCAGCAGTTTGACAGCCACCTACGAGCAGTACTTC. It codes for CASSLTATYEQYF. The chain joins TRBV28 to TRBJ2-7; a weak D match, TRBD1 (5 bases). Germline V gives CDR1 MDHEN, CDR2 SYDVKM. The CDR3 is 13 amino acids. Trimming shortened V by 3 bases and J by 2 bases, and 8 bases separated the two germline ends.

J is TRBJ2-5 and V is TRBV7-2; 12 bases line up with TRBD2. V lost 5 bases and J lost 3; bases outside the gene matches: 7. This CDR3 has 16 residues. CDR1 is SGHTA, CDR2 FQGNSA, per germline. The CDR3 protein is CASSTWTSGNEETQYF. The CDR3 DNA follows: TGTGCCAGCAGCACCTGGACTAGCGGGAATGAAGAGACCCAGTACTTC.

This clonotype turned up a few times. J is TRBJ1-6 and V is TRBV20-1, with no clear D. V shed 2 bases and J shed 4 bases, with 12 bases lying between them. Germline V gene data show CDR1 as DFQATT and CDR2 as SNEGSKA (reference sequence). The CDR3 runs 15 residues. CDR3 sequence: CSARLGNQYNSPLHF. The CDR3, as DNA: TGCAGTGCTAGATTGGGGAATCAGTATAATTCACCCCTCCACTTT.

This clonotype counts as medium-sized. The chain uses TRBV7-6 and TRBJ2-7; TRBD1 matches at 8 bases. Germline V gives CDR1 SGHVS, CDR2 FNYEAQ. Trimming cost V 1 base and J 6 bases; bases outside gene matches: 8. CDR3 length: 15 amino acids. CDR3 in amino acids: CASSLDGTGWGEQYF. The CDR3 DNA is TGTGCCAGCAGCTTAGATGGGACAGGTTGGGGCGAGCAGTACTTC.

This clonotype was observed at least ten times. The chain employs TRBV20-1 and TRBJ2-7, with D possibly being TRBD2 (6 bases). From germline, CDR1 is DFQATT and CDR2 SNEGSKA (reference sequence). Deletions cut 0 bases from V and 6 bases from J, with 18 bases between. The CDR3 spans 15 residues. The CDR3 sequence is CSARDLSGRAAEQYF. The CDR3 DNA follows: TGCAGTGCTAGAGATCTTAGCGGAAGAGCGGCCGAGCAGTACTTC.

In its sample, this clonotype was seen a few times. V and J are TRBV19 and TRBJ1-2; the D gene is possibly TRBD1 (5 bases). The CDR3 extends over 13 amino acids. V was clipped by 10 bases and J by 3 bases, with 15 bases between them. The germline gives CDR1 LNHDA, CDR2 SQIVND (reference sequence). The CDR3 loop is CANRGAWDYGYTF. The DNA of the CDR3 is TGTGCCAATAGAGGGGCCTGGGACTATGGCTACACCTTC.

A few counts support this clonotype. The CDR3 nucleotides are TGCGCCAGCAGTGAGTCGTTTCATTTGGAGACCCAGTACTTC. This sequence encodes CASSESFHLETQYF. The rearrangement joins TRBV10-1 to TRBJ2-5, with unresolved D. CDR3 length: 14 residues. V shed 0 bases and J shed 5 bases, with 10 bases lying between them. CDR1 is WNHNN and CDR2 is SYGVQD in the germline V gene (reference sequence).

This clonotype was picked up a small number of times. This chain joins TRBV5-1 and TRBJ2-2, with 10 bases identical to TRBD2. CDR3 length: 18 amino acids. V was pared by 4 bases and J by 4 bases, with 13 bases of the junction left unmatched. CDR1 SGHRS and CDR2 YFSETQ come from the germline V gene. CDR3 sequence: CASSPGTSATLGTGELFF. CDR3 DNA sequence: TGCGCCAGCAGCCCCGGGACTAGCGCCACCTTGGGCACCGGGGAGCTGTTTTTT.

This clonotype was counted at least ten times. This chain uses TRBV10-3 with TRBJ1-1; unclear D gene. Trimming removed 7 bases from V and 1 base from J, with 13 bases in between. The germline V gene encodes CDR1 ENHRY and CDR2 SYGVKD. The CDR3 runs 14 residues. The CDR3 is CAITGALGNTEAFF. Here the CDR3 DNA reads TGTGCCATCACAGGAGCCTTGGGGAACACTGAAGCTTTCTTT.

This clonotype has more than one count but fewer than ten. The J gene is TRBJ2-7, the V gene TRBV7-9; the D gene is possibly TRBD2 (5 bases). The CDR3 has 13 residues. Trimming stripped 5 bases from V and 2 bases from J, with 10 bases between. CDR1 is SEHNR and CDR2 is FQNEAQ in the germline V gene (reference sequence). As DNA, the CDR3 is TGTGCCAGCAGCAAACTAGGCCCCTACGAGCAGTACTTC. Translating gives CASSKLGPYEQYF.